This is a list of T cell receptor beta chains from one sample in a study of blood T cell repertoires in COVID-19. Assay: immunoSEQ multiplex PCR; the TCRdb copy retains only in-frame clones and omits some. The sample contains under 55,000 clones, about nine tenths of which appear only once. The sample consisted of peripheral blood. The receptors derive from a woman of 80 years or more with COVID-19, enrolled during active disease. Both conserved end residues are part of each CDR3. D genes are given only for firm matches. Not every row has a clone size; where given, it reads once, few, many or a size class.

size	J	V	D	DNA	CDR3
-	TRBJ1-1	TRBV5-8	TRBD1	TGTGCCAGCAGCTTTGAGCCAGGGGGCTTCGTGAAGACTGAAGCTTTCTTT	CASSFEPGGFVKTEAFF
-	TRBJ2-7	TRBV5-4	TRBD1	TGTGCCAGCAGAATTGACAGGGGACCCTACGAGCAGTACTTC	CASRIDRGPYEQYF
-	TRBJ2-7	TRBV7-9	TRBD1	TGTGCCAGCAGCCCCTGGGACAGGGGGCCCTACGAGCAGTACTTC	CASSPWDRGPYEQYF
-	TRBJ1-2	TRBV9	TRBD1	TGTGCCAGCAGCGGAGTACAGGGGGCTGGCTATGGCTACACCTTC	CASSGVQGAGYGYTF
-	TRBJ1-2	TRBV3-1/TRBV3-2	-	TGTGCCAGCAGCCAACGACATTCTGGAGGGAATGGCTACACCTTC	CASSQRHSGGNGYTF
-	TRBJ2-5	TRBV28	-	TGTGCCAGCAGTACCTCCCGGGACTGGTACTTC	CASSTSRDWYF
-	TRBJ1-2	TRBV28	-	TGTGCCAGCAGACCTCATGACAGAGACTATGGCTACACCTTC	CASRPHDRDYGYTF
-	TRBJ1-5	TRBV28	TRBD1	TGTGCCAGCAGTCCGGTCGGCAGGGGGCTTCAGCCCCAGCATTTT	CASSPVGRGLQPQHF
-	TRBJ1-4	TRBV5-5	-	TGTGCCAGCAGCTTGGGCGCAGGCCGGGATAATGAAAAACTGTTTTTT	CASSLGAGRDNEKLFF
-	TRBJ1-5	TRBV18	-	TGTGCCAGCTCACCACTTATTCCCAGGACGGGGTCGCCAAATCAGCCCCAGCATTTT	CASSPLIPRTGSPNQPQHF
-	TRBJ1-5	TRBV30	-	TGTGCCCTAGGCAGGGAAGGTCAGCCCCAGCATTTT	CALGREGQPQHF
-	TRBJ2-1	TRBV11-2	-	TGTGCCAGCAGCCCCCAGGTCTCCACCAATGAGCAGTTCTTC	CASSPQVSTNEQFF
once	TRBJ1-1	TRBV6-5	-	TGTGCCAGCAGTTACTTTAAGCTGAACACTGAAGCTTTCTTT	CASSYFKLNTEAFF
once	TRBJ1-6	TRBV2	TRBD1	TGTGCCAGCAGTACTATGGGACAGGGGAATTCACCCCTCCACTTT	CASSTMGQGNSPLHF
-	TRBJ2-1	TRBV10-1	-	TGCGCCAGCAGTGACCTAGGGACTCCTAGAGGGAATGAGCAGTTCTTC	CASSDLGTPRGNEQFF
-	TRBJ1-5	TRBV6-6	TRBD1	TGTGCCAGCAGTCCACAGGGGACGGCAACGTGGGTCTGGTCCAATCAGCCCCAGCATTTT	CASSPQGTATWVWSNQPQHF
few	TRBJ1-1	TRBV29-1	-	TGCAGCGTAGGACGGGAAGGCACTGAAGCTTTCTTT	CSVGREGTEAFF
few	TRBJ1-5	TRBV6-5	TRBD1	TGTGCCAGCAGTTACACCGGACAGGCTCAGCCCCAGCATTTT	CASSYTGQAQPQHF
-	TRBJ2-3	TRBV3-1/TRBV3-2	TRBD2	TGTGCCAGCAAACTAGCGGGGGGGCAGGTAGATACGCAGTATTTT	CASKLAGGQVDTQYF
-	TRBJ2-1	TRBV23-1	TRBD2	TGCGCCAGCAGTCAAAGGGGGACTAGCGATTACAAGGGTGAGCAGTTCTTC	CASSQRGTSDYKGEQFF
-	TRBJ2-1	TRBV11-2	TRBD1	TGTGCCAGCAGCACAAGACAGGGGGCCTCCTACAATGAGCAGTTCTTC	CASSTRQGASYNEQFF
-	TRBJ1-3	TRBV6-5	TRBD1	TGTGCCAGCAGTTCCCGGGACAGGGCTGGAAACACCATATATTTT	CASSSRDRAGNTIYF
-	TRBJ2-1	TRBV28	-	TGTGCCAGCAACTTCGAGAGCCCCTACAATGAGCAGTTCTTC	CASNFESPYNEQFF
-	TRBJ2-6	TRBV27	-	TGTGCCAGCAGTCCACGGGGCATCGCCTTGGGGAGGGGGGCCAACGTCCTGACTTTC	CASSPRGIALGRGANVLTF
-	TRBJ1-1	TRBV5-6	TRBD1	TGTGCCAGCAGCCGTAGACAGGGGATGAACACTGAAGCTTTCTTT	CASSRRQGMNTEAFF
-	TRBJ1-3	TRBV27	TRBD1	TGTGCCAGCAGTCGGGACAGGGCCTCTGGAAACACCATATATTTT	CASSRDRASGNTIYF
-	TRBJ2-3	TRBV11-3	TRBD1	TGTGCCAGCAGCAAGACAGGGCGAGATACGCAGTATTTT	CASSKTGRDTQYF
-	TRBJ1-2	TRBV24-1	-	TGTGCCACCAGTGACCGGGATAACTATGGCTACACCTTC	CATSDRDNYGYTF
-	TRBJ1-2	TRBV28	-	TGTGCCAGTGCCCCGGGGGGCGATAACTATGGCTACACCTTC	CASAPGGDNYGYTF
-	TRBJ2-7	TRBV6-5	-	TGTGCCAGCAGGCGGGACAGAAACTCCTACGAGCAGTACTTC	CASRRDRNSYEQYF
-	TRBJ1-6	TRBV11-2	-	TGTGCCAGCAGCTTAGTAGGGGTTCGGAATTCACCCCTCCACTTT	CASSLVGVRNSPLHF
-	TRBJ2-5	TRBV5-1	-	TGCGCCAGCAGCTCAGGTCGGGGGCAAGAGACCCAGTACTTC	CASSSGRGQETQYF
-	TRBJ1-6	TRBV9	-	TGTGCCAGCAGCGTAGACAACAGGAATTCACCCCTCCACTTT	CASSVDNRNSPLHF
-	TRBJ1-1	TRBV6-5	TRBD1	TGTGCCAGCAGTCGGGGACAGGTGAACACTGAAGCTTTCTTT	CASSRGQVNTEAFF
-	TRBJ2-1	TRBV12-1	-	TGTGCCAGCAGCTTTATCAGGGGGCCCCTCAATTATGATCAGTTCTTC	CASSFIRGPLNYDQFF
-	TRBJ1-6	TRBV5-1	-	TGCGCCAGCAAAGACAGTGTAAATTCACCCCTCCACTTT	CASKDSVNSPLHF
-	TRBJ2-1	TRBV18	TRBD1	TGTGCCAGCTCAGCTGGACAGGGCCCGTTCTTC	CASSAGQGPFF
-	TRBJ2-1	TRBV5-1	-	TGCGCCAGCAAACGAACTTCCGATGAGCAGTTCTTC	CASKRTSDEQFF
-	TRBJ2-5	TRBV5-1	-	TGCGCCAGCAGCCCCATGTGGGGGGGGCGAGAGACCCAGTACTTC	CASSPMWGGRETQYF
-	TRBJ1-1	TRBV18	TRBD1	TGTGCCAGCTCATTTTCGCAGGGGGCAGTTAACACTGAAGCTTTCTTT	CASSFSQGAVNTEAFF
-	TRBJ2-7	TRBV11-2	-	TGTGCCAGCAGCCCCCCCCAAGGCCCGGGAACCTACGAGCAGTACTTC	CASSPPQGPGTYEQYF
-	TRBJ2-1	TRBV11-2	-	TGTGCCAGCAGCCCAGCCCTTACAGTATACAATGAGCAGTTCTTC	CASSPALTVYNEQFF
-	TRBJ2-7	TRBV5-5	TRBD1	TGTGCCAGCAGGGGACAGGGCTCCTACGAGCAGTACTTC	CASRGQGSYEQYF
-	TRBJ1-1	TRBV7-9	-	TGTGCCAGCAGCTCTCGGACGGGGGATATGAACACTGAAGCTTTCTTT	CASSSRTGDMNTEAFF
once	TRBJ1-1	TRBV3-1/TRBV3-2	-	TGTGCCAGCAGCCAGTTCGACAGGGAAGCTTTCTTT	CASSQFDREAFF
-	TRBJ2-3	TRBV9	TRBD2	TGTGCCAGCAGCCTAGCGAGCGGGGGGACCGGAGATACGCAGTATTTT	CASSLASGGTGDTQYF
once	TRBJ1-2	TRBV18	-	TGTGCCAGCTCACCACCATGGACAGATATAAACTATGGCTACACCTTC	CASSPPWTDINYGYTF
-	TRBJ1-1	TRBV7-9	TRBD1	TGTGCCAGCAGCCGGGACAGGGGCACTGAAGCTTTCTTT	CASSRDRGTEAFF
-	TRBJ1-1	TRBV5-1	-	TGCGCCAGCAGACCAGGCTCCAGGGCCCCGAACACTGAAGCTTTCTTT	CASRPGSRAPNTEAFF
few	TRBJ1-1	TRBV27	-	TGTGCCAGCATCCCACAGGGCAGGGTCGCTGAAGCTTTCTTT	CASIPQGRVAEAFF
once	TRBJ1-3	TRBV5-1	TRBD1	TGCGCCAGCAGCCCCGGGACAGCCCTCTCTGGAAACACCATATATTTT	CASSPGTALSGNTIYF
-	TRBJ2-7	TRBV7-9	TRBD2	TGTGCCAGCAGCTCCGGGGGGGGCAGGGTATACGAGCAGTACTTC	CASSSGGGRVYEQYF
once	TRBJ2-2	TRBV18	TRBD1	TGTGCCAGCTCACCAGGCGGACAGGGGCGAACTTCCCCGCGGGAGCTGTTTTTT	CASSPGGQGRTSPRELFF